The 9 T cell receptor beta chains reported below all come from one sample, sequenced in a study of blood T cell repertoires in COVID-19. Some clones are missing from TCRdb's copy, which holds only in-frame ones; the method was immunoSEQ multiplex PCR. In the table there are 85,000 to 110,000 clones, over 75% of which are singletons. Sequenced: peripheral blood. These receptors came from a human donor in a cohort sampled during active COVID-19.

The chain has TRBV7-3 and TRBJ2-3, with TRBD2 matching 7 bases. V was clipped by 5 bases and J by 4 bases; unmatched bases: 15. Per germline, CDR1 SGHTA and CDR2 FQGTGA. CDR3 length: 17 amino acids. The DNA for the CDR3 is TGTGCCAGCAGCCCGGGACTATACTATGCCCCGCCAGATACGCAGTATTTT. Translating gives CASSPGLYYAPPDTQYF.

The gene calls are TRBV7-8 and TRBJ1-4; D gene uncertain. The V and J ends lost 5 bases and 3 bases respectively, with 10 bases between them. This CDR3 region has 14 residues. Germline CDR1 and CDR2: SGHVS and FQNEAQ. CDR3 DNA sequence: TGTGCCAGCAGCCCAAAGGAGCCTAATGAAAAACTGTTTTTT. Its protein product is CASSPKEPNEKLFF.

This rearrangement joins TRBV27 to TRBJ1-1; perhaps TRBD1 as D (6 bases). Trimming pared 2 bases from V and 1 base from J, leaving 11 bases between. The CDR3 has 15 residues. Germline V gives CDR1 MNHEY, CDR2 SMNVEV (reference sequence). The CDR3 reads CASSLEGHPNTEAFF. The CDR3 DNA sequence: TGTGCCAGCAGTTTAGAGGGACACCCGAACACTGAAGCTTTCTTT.

This clone was recorded a few times. V usage is TRBV14 and J usage is TRBJ2-2; TRBD1 matches at 9 bases. Losses at the gene ends were 5 bases for V and 4 bases for J; bases not matched to a gene: 2. The CDR3 loop spans 14 amino acids. Germline loops: CDR1 SGHDN, CDR2 FVKESK. The CDR3 sequence is CASSWTGATGELFF. Here the CDR3 DNA reads TGTGCCAGCAGCTGGACAGGGGCCACCGGGGAGCTGTTTTTT.

This sequence joins TRBV6-5 and TRBJ2-1; 11 bases match TRBD2. The CDR3 consists of 15 residues. After removal of 4 bases from V and 7 bases from J, the junction contained 6 bases not matched to a gene. Germline CDR1 reads MNHEY; CDR2 reads SVGAGI. Here the CDR3 DNA reads TGTGCCAGCAGTTTACTAGCGGGAGACCTGAATGAGCAGTTCTTC. Translating gives CASSLLAGDLNEQFF.

The chain links TRBV19 to TRBJ1-1; 7 positions match TRBD1. V lost 6 bases, J lost 0 bases, and 7 bases stayed unmatched. The CDR3 has 15 amino acids. The germline gives CDR1 LNHDA, CDR2 SQIVND (reference sequence). The CDR3 loop reads CASREPGQLNTEAFF. CDR3 DNA: TGTGCCAGTAGAGAACCGGGACAGCTGAACACTGAAGCTTTCTTT.

For this clone: At one of its ends the junction is not consistent with the germline gene, which may arise from a read error. Other DNA sequences in the same sample also yield this CDR3. The chain is built from TRBV9 and TRBJ1-1, with D unresolved. This CDR3 comprises 14 residues. Looked up from germline, CDR1 is SGDLS and CDR2 is YYNGEE. Here the CDR3 reads CASSVVTGVAEAFF. CDR3 DNA sequence: TGTGCCAGTAGCGTAGTGACCGGGGTAGCTGAAGCTTTCTTT.

CDR3 DNA: TGTGCCAGCAGTTTCCTTAACAGGGTAGGGGACACTGAAGCTTTCTTT. As protein: CASSFLNRVGDTEAFF. The chain has TRBV27 and TRBJ1-1; maybe TRBD1 (6 bases). The V gene's germline CDR1 is MNHEY and CDR2 SMNVEV (reference sequence). V was cut by 3 bases and J by 3 bases, with 17 bases left in between. The CDR3 sequence is 16 residues long.

This clone was seen only once. The chain combines TRBV6-5 with TRBJ2-7, with 8 nucleotides matching TRBD1. V lost 0 bases and J lost 6; bases outside the gene matches: 4. Germline-derived CDR1 and CDR2 are MNHEY and SVGAGI. There are 14 residues in the CDR3. CDR3 amino acids: CASSYSYRGSEQYF. CDR3 nucleotide sequence: TGTGCCAGCAGTTACTCGTACAGGGGGAGCGAGCAGTACTTC.